Following are 18 T cell receptor beta chains from one sample sequenced in a study of blood T cell repertoires in COVID-19. Libraries were prepared by immunoSEQ multiplex PCR; TCRdb keeps only in-frame clonotypes and omits some of them. In the table there are about 54,000 clones, 87% of which are singletons. Sequencing used peripheral blood. These receptors came from a man aged 45-65 years with active COVID-19.

The J gene is TRBJ2-1, the V gene TRBV5-1, with TRBD2 matching 8 bases. The ends lost 6 bases at V and 0 bases at J; junction bases unmatched: 5. This CDR3 comprises 15 residues. Germline CDR1 and CDR2: SGHRS and YFSETQ. CDR3 sequence (DNA): TGCGCCAGCACTACTAGCGGAAGCTCCTACAATGAGCAGTTCTTC. Amino acid sequence: CASTTSGSSYNEQFF.

V gene TRBV4-3 combines with J gene TRBJ2-2; TRBD2 agrees at 9 bases. From germline, CDR1 is LGHNA and CDR2 YSLEER. CDR3 length: 18 residues. The trim removed 0 bases at V and 2 bases at J, leaving 7 bases unmatched. CDR3 residues: CASSQEAGGPFNTGELFF. CDR3 coding DNA: TGCGCCAGCAGCCAAGAAGCGGGGGGCCCTTTTAACACCGGGGAGCTGTTTTTT.

The gene calls are TRBV6-5 and TRBJ2-7, with TRBD1 identical over 11 bases. CDR3 length: 14 residues. Losses at the gene ends were 6 bases for V and 4 bases for J; bases not matched to a gene: 5. CDR1 is MNHEY, CDR2 SVGAGI, per germline. In DNA, the CDR3 is TGTGCCAGCAGCATGGGACAGGGGGTATACGAGCAGTACTTC. Its translation: CASSMGQGVYEQYF.

The chain couples TRBV27 to TRBJ1-5; 7 positions match TRBD1. CDR1 MNHEY and CDR2 SMNVEV come from the germline V gene (reference sequence). The CDR3 consists of 14 residues. V was pared by 5 bases and J by 3 bases, with 4 bases of the junction left unmatched. The CDR3 sequence is CASSGTESNQPQHF. The CDR3 DNA reads TGTGCCAGCAGTGGGACAGAATCCAATCAGCCCCAGCATTTT.

This clone appeared a few times. This chain links TRBV27 with TRBJ2-7; maybe TRBD2 (5 bases). Trimming stripped 6 bases from V and 2 bases from J, with 17 bases between. Germline V gene sequence: CDR1 MNHEY, CDR2 SMNVEV (reference sequence). The CDR3 has 15 amino acids. CDR3 residues: CASSLRAGATYEQYF. CDR3 coding DNA: TGTGCCAGCAGCCTTAGGGCGGGTGCTACCTACGAGCAGTACTTC.

This chain joins TRBV24-1 and TRBJ2-5, with 11 bases fitting TRBD1. Germline V gene sequence: CDR1 KGHDR, CDR2 SFDVKD. J was trimmed by 1 base and V by 10 bases; bases with no gene match: 4. The CDR3 consists of 14 residues. The CDR3 loop reads CATGQGDVQETQYF. The CDR3 DNA is TGTGCCACGGGACAGGGGGACGTCCAAGAGACCCAGTACTTC.

This clone has just one count. V is TRBV19 and J is TRBJ2-2; TRBD2 might be the D (6 bases). Germline lookup yields CDR1 LNHDA and CDR2 SQIVND (reference sequence). The V and J ends lost 5 bases and 2 bases respectively, with 18 bases between them. The CDR3 totals 17 residues. CDR3 nucleotides: TGTGCCAGTAGTGTACTAAATAGCGGCCACAACACCGGGGAGCTGTTTTTT. Translation: CASSVLNSGHNTGELFF.

The chain uses TRBV7-9 and TRBJ2-2, with a tentative D call TRBD1 (6 bases). The germline V gene has CDR1 SEHNR and CDR2 FQNEAQ (reference sequence). This CDR3 is 15 amino acids long. Trimming removed 5 bases at V and 5 bases at J, with 15 bases between. CDR3 protein: CASSPSRGETGELFF. The CDR3 DNA reads as TGTGCCAGCAGCCCAAGCAGGGGAGAGACCGGGGAGCTGTTTTTT.

The V gene is TRBV7-2, the J gene TRBJ2-1; 11 bases are a match to TRBD2. Looked up from germline, CDR1 is SGHTA and CDR2 is FQGNSA. V gave up 1 base and J gave up 12 bases; unmatched junction bases: 8. The length of the CDR3 is 15 residues. This CDR3 is CASSLDVAGGSRQFF. CDR3 coding DNA: TGTGCCAGCAGCTTAGACGTAGCGGGGGGGTCGAGGCAGTTCTTC.

The sample holds one count of this clone. The chain recombines TRBV7-2 with TRBJ2-7; TRBD1 matches 7 bases. Trimming took 4 bases from V and 0 from J; bases not matched to a gene: 6. The CDR3 is 15 amino acids. CDR1 is SGHTA and CDR2 is FQGNSA in the germline V gene. CDR3 sequence reads: CASSSSGTASYEQYF. The CDR3 DNA reads TGTGCCAGCAGCTCCTCCGGGACAGCCTCCTACGAGCAGTACTTC.

The rearrangement uses TRBV2 and TRBJ2-5; D call uncertain. The germline V gene encodes CDR1 SNHLY and CDR2 FYNNEI. Trimming removed 5 bases at V and 5 bases at J, with 6 bases between. CDR3 length: 11 residues. The chain's CDR3 is CASSYAETQYF. In DNA, the CDR3 is TGTGCCAGCAGTTATGCGGAGACCCAGTACTTC.

The gene calls are TRBV3-1 (or the pseudogene TRBV3-2) and TRBJ1-3, with a weak D call TRBD1 (6 bases). Germline V gives CDR1 LGHDT, CDR2 YNNKEL (reference sequence). V was clipped by 2 bases and J by 0 bases, with 11 bases between them. The CDR3 length is 16 residues. CDR3 sequence: CASSQPGRGSGNTIYF. The CDR3 coding sequence is TGTGCCAGCAGCCAACCGGGCAGGGGCTCTGGAAACACCATATATTTT.

V is TRBV3-1 (or the pseudogene TRBV3-2) and J is TRBJ2-1; TRBD2 matches at 10 bases. The CDR3 is 17 amino acids. CDR1 and CDR2 from the germline V gene are LGHDT and YNNKEL (reference sequence). V lost 3 bases to trimming and J lost 6 bases; unmatched junction nucleotides: 11. DNA for the CDR3: TGTGCCAGCAGCCATAAGGTCTTAGCGGGAGGAGGCAATGAGCAGTTCTTC. This codes for CASSHKVLAGGGNEQFF.

The V and J genes are TRBV24-1 and TRBJ2-2; D gene unclear. The CDR3 totals 14 residues. Germline CDR1 is KGHDR and CDR2 is SFDVKD. With 0 bases removed from V and 3 bases from J, the gap between germline ends came to 4 bases. The CDR3 region has the DNA TGTGCCACCAGTGATTTGGACTACACCGGGGAGCTGTTTTTT. Its translation is CATSDLDYTGELFF.

This clone was seen only a few times. The chain carries TRBV5-4 and TRBJ2-7; the D gene is possibly TRBD1 (5 bases). With 6 bases removed from V and 0 bases from J, the gap between germline ends came to 10 bases. The germline CDR1 and CDR2 sequences are SGHNT and YYREEE (reference sequence). This CDR3 region has 13 residues. The DNA for the CDR3 is TGTGCCAGCAATCTTGACAGCTCCTACGAGCAGTACTTC. Amino acids: CASNLDSSYEQYF.

The J gene is TRBJ1-2, the V gene TRBV5-1; D might be TRBD1 (5 bases). The CDR3 is 14 amino acids. The ends were cut back, 1 base at V and 8 bases at J, with 15 bases in the middle. The germline V gene encodes CDR1 SGHRS and CDR2 YFSETQ. The CDR3 sequence: CASSLSRGAGGYTF. The CDR3 DNA follows: TGCGCCAGCAGCTTGTCTCGGGGCGCGGGGGGCTACACCTTC.

This clone showed up just a few times. The chain recombines TRBV28 with TRBJ1-5, with TRBD1 identical over 7 bases. This CDR3 spans 14 amino acids. Per germline, CDR1 MDHEN and CDR2 SYDVKM. The ends lost 6 bases at V and 6 bases at J; junction bases unmatched: 8. The CDR3 sequence: CASRPGGNVQPQHF. CDR3 coding DNA: TGTGCCAGCAGGCCAGGGGGGAATGTTCAGCCCCAGCATTTT.

The chain recombines TRBV4-2 with TRBJ2-2; 10 bases are a match to TRBD2. The germline gives CDR1 LGHNA, CDR2 YNFKEQ. This CDR3 contains 15 residues. Germline trimming cut 2 bases from V and 3 bases from J; bases unmatched to any gene: 0. CDR3 protein: CASSQLAGDTGELFF. CDR3 nucleotide sequence: TGTGCCAGCAGCCAACTAGCGGGGGACACCGGGGAGCTGTTTTTT.